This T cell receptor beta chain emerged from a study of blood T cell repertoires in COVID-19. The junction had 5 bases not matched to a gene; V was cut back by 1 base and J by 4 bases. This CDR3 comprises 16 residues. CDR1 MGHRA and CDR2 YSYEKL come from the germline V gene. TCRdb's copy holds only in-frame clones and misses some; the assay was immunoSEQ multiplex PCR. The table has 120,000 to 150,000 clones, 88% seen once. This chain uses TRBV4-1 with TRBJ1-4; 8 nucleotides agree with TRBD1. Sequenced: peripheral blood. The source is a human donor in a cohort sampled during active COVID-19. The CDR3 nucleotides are TGCGCCAGCAGCCAAGCCCCCAGGGGGCTTAATGAAAAACTGTTTTTT. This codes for CASSQAPRGLNEKLFF.